Listed below are T cell receptor beta chains from one sample, sequenced in a study of Graves' ophthalmopathy and Graves' hyperthyroidism. MiXCR, applied by TCRdb to the multiplex PCR reads, yields one record per CDR3 protein. The table has roughly 160,000 distinct CDR3 sequences, approximately 40% seen once; the top ten hold over 7%. Input material: peripheral blood. These TCRs come from a man under 40 with Graves' ophthalmopathy. The CDR3 runs from the conserved cysteine through the conserved F or W. D genes are given only for firm matches. Clone size, where shown, is once, few, many, or a class for clones that have expanded.

V gene	D gene	clone size	CDR3 length	J gene	CDR3 protein	CDR3 DNA
TRBV7-7	TRBD1	NA	17	TRBJ1-1	CASSPVKGQRSYSEAFF	TGTGCTAGCAGCCCCGTTAAGGGACAGCGAAGTTATTCGGAAGCTTTCTTT
TRBV5-1	NA	many	16	TRBJ1-2	CASSLSRRVLLYGYTF	TGCGCCAGCAGCTTGTCTCGCAGAGTTCTGCTCTATGGCTACACCTTC
TRBV6-2/TRBV6-3	TRBD2	NA	15	TRBJ2-5	CASSTSESLQETQYF	TGTGCCAGCAGTACTAGCGAATCTCTCCAAGAGACCCAGTACTTC
TRBV9	NA	many	14	TRBJ2-5	CASTRRGFAETQYF	TGTGCCAGCACCCGAAGGGGTTTTGCGGAGACCCAGTACTTC
TRBV28	NA	NA	13	TRBJ2-7	CASRGSGREGQYF	TGTGCCAGTCGGGGAAGCGGCCGAGAAGGGCAGTACTTC
TRBV12-3/TRBV12-4	TRBD2	NA	18	TRBJ2-7	CASSPGGTSVFTLDEQYF	TGTGCCAGCAGCCCAGGGGGGACTAGCGTTTTTACTTTGGACGAGCAGTACTTC
TRBV20-1	TRBD2	many	16	TRBJ2-1	CSARDRSGRASNEQFF	TGCAGTGCTAGAGATAGGAGCGGGAGGGCCTCTAATGAGCAGTTCTTC
TRBV7-8	TRBD1	many	15	TRBJ2-4	CASSPRDSRKNIQYF	TGTGCCAGCAGCCCCCGGGACAGCCGAAAAAACATTCAGTACTTC
TRBV6-2/TRBV6-3	TRBD2	NA	15	TRBJ2-7	CASSYLAGVAYEQYF	TGTGCCAGCAGTTATCTAGCGGGAGTTGCCTACGAGCAGTACTTC
TRBV6-1	TRBD1	NA	13	TRBJ1-2	CASSEQGVYGYTF	TGTGCCAGCAGTGAGCAGGGGGTGTATGGCTACACCTTC
TRBV4-3	NA	many	21	TRBJ1-1	CASSQEIILSGSIGVNTEAFF	TGCGCCAGCAGCCAAGAGATTATTCTCTCGGGGTCCATAGGGGTAAACACTGAAGCTTTCTTT
TRBV14	NA	many	16	TRBJ1-3	CASSQVRVSTGNTIYF	TGTGCCAGCAGCCAAGTGAGGGTCTCTACTGGAAACACCATATATTTT
TRBV7-2	TRBD1	many	14	TRBJ2-7	CASSLDRGSREQYF	TGTGCCAGCAGCTTAGACAGGGGGAGTCGCGAGCAGTACTTC
TRBV6-2/TRBV6-3	NA	NA	12	TRBJ1-1	CASSPRLSGAFF	TGTGCCAGCAGTCCTCGTCTAAGTGGAGCTTTCTTT
TRBV11-3	NA	many	12	TRBJ2-2	CASSLVAGELFF	TGTGCCAGCAGCTTAGTGGCGGGGGAGCTGTTTTTT
TRBV28	NA	many	13	TRBJ1-1	CASSLRMDTEAFF	TGTGCCAGCAGTCTCAGGATGGATACTGAAGCTTTCTTT
TRBV7-8	NA	many	15	TRBJ2-7	CASSPPQGSPYEQYF	TGTGCCAGCAGCCCTCCACAGGGTTCCCCTTACGAGCAGTACTTC
TRBV7-8	TRBD2	many	15	TRBJ2-7	CASSLAGGGSYEQYF	TGTGCCAGCAGCTTGGCGGGAGGAGGCTCCTACGAGCAGTACTTC
TRBV6-2/TRBV6-3	NA	many	14	TRBJ1-5	CASTGPGSNQPQHF	TGTGCCAGCACAGGGCCAGGGAGCAATCAGCCCCAGCATTTT
TRBV7-3	TRBD2	many	15	TRBJ2-2	CASSHGLAGSGELFF	TGTGCCAGCAGCCACGGACTAGCGGGATCCGGGGAGCTGTTTTTT
TRBV12-3/TRBV12-4	TRBD1	many	16	TRBJ1-5	CASSSGQGGGGQPQHF	TGTGCCAGCAGTTCGGGACAGGGGGGGGGCGGTCAGCCCCAGCATTTT
TRBV28	NA	NA	13	TRBJ2-5	CASRSEFQETQYF	TGTGCCAGCAGGTCGGAGTTCCAAGAGACCCAGTACTTC
TRBV11-1	TRBD1	many	13	TRBJ2-5	CASSRDRQETQYF	TGTGCCAGCAGCCGGGACAGGCAAGAGACCCAGTACTTC
TRBV7-9	NA	many	14	TRBJ2-7	CASSLTGSSYEQYF	TGTGCCAGCAGCTTAACAGGGTCCTCATACGAGCAGTACTTC
TRBV20-1	TRBD1	many	13	TRBJ1-1	CSAVTGGNTEAFF	TGCAGTGCTGTGACAGGGGGAAACACTGAAGCTTTCTTT
TRBV19	NA	NA	14	TRBJ2-7	CASSPRGAFYEQYF	TGTGCCAGTAGCCCTCGGGGGGCGTTCTACGAGCAGTACTTC
TRBV12-3/TRBV12-4	NA	NA	12	TRBJ1-1	CASAWGGTEAFF	TGTGCCAGCGCCTGGGGGGGCACTGAAGCTTTCTTT
TRBV12-3/TRBV12-4	TRBD1	many	15	TRBJ1-1	CASSFPDRVGTEAFF	TGTGCCAGCAGTTTCCCCGACAGGGTCGGAACTGAAGCTTTCTTT
TRBV12-3/TRBV12-4	TRBD1	many	16	TRBJ1-5	CASSRQGAGSNQPQHF	TGTGCCAGCAGTCGACAGGGGGCAGGAAGCAATCAGCCCCAGCATTTT
TRBV12-3/TRBV12-4	NA	many	16	TRBJ2-7	CASSFTAGSSFYEQYF	TGTGCCAGCAGTTTCACGGCCGGGTCCTCCTTCTACGAGCAGTACTTC
TRBV24-1	NA	many	11	TRBJ1-5	CATSDLKTQHF	TGTGCCACCAGTGATTTGAAGACCCAGCATTTT
TRBV15	NA	NA	15	TRBJ1-1	CATSRDGTGGTEAFF	TGTGCCACCAGCAGAGATGGGACGGGGGGGACTGAAGCTTTCTTT
TRBV29-1	NA	few	14	TRBJ1-1	CSVEGQNPNTEAFF	TGCAGCGTTGAGGGTCAGAATCCGAACACTGAAGCTTTCTTT
TRBV12-3/TRBV12-4	TRBD2	few	12	TRBJ2-5	CATSGIGETQYF	TGTGCCACCAGCGGGATAGGGGAGACCCAGTACTTC
TRBV20-1	NA	NA	15	TRBJ1-1	CSAREVGRQDLEAFF	TGCAGTGCTAGAGAGGTGGGACGCCAAGATCTTGAAGCTTTCTTT
TRBV6-1	NA	many	13	TRBJ1-1	CASSGGISTEAFF	TGTGCCAGCAGTGGGGGGATCAGCACTGAAGCTTTCTTT
TRBV6-2/TRBV6-3	TRBD2	few	14	TRBJ2-7	CASSNSGTSGEQYF	TGTGCCAGCAGCAACTCCGGGACTAGCGGCGAGCAGTACTTC
TRBV4-1	NA	many	13	TRBJ2-4	CASSRTWRGIQYF	TGCGCCAGCAGCCGGACCTGGAGGGGCATTCAGTACTTC
TRBV6-5	NA	many	15	TRBJ2-3	CASSNLGGAKDTQYF	TGTGCCAGCAGTAACCTGGGGGGAGCGAAGGATACGCAGTATTTT
TRBV15	TRBD2	NA	15	TRBJ2-7	CATSQEGLADYEQYF	TGTGCCACCAGCCAAGAGGGACTAGCGGACTACGAGCAGTACTTC
TRBV12-5	NA	NA	14	TRBJ1-1	CASAPDTRNTEAFF	TGTGCTAGTGCCCCGGACACTAGGAACACTGAAGCTTTCTTT
TRBV10-3	TRBD2	many	14	TRBJ2-7	CAISDRLAAYEQYF	TGTGCCATCAGTGATAGACTAGCTGCGTACGAGCAGTACTTC
TRBV7-2	TRBD1	few	15	TRBJ1-2	CASSFFTGDNYGYTF	TGTGCCAGCAGCTTTTTTACAGGGGATAACTATGGCTACACCTTC
TRBV6-2/TRBV6-3	TRBD2	NA	16	TRBJ2-5	CASTPPGTSGQETQYF	TGTGCCAGCACTCCGCCCGGGACTAGCGGGCAAGAGACCCAGTACTTC
TRBV29-1	TRBD1	NA	13	TRBJ1-5	CSVQGTANQPQHF	TGCAGCGTCCAAGGGACAGCGAATCAGCCCCAGCATTTT
TRBV6-2/TRBV6-3	NA	many	17	TRBJ1-1	CASSFNLRDSPYLEAFF	TGTGCCAGCAGTTTCAACCTTCGAGACAGCCCATACCTTGAAGCTTTCTTT
TRBV6-1	TRBD1	few	12	TRBJ1-1	CASSPTGGEAFF	TGTGCCAGCAGTCCCACAGGGGGAGAAGCTTTCTTT
TRBV19	NA	many	12	TRBJ1-2	CATEQFNYGYTF	TGTGCCACCGAACAGTTCAACTATGGCTACACCTTC
TRBV12-3/TRBV12-4	NA	NA	12	TRBJ2-5	CASSHERETQYF	TGTGCCAGCAGTCACGAAAGGGAGACCCAGTACTTC
TRBV12-3/TRBV12-4	TRBD2	many	15	TRBJ2-4	CASSGTSGEWNIQYF	TGTGCCAGCAGTGGGACTAGCGGTGAATGGAACATTCAGTACTTC
TRBV6-5	NA	NA	14	TRBJ1-6	CASSYAGVDSPLHF	TGTGCCAGCAGTTACGCAGGGGTGGATTCACCCCTCCACTTT
TRBV5-1	NA	many	14	TRBJ1-5	CASSPDPGDQPQHF	TGCGCCAGCAGCCCCGATCCAGGGGATCAGCCCCAGCATTTT
TRBV6-4	TRBD1	many	15	TRBJ1-1	CASSKNRGPNTEAFF	TGTGCCAGCAGTAAGAACAGGGGGCCCAACACTGAAGCTTTCTTT
TRBV2	NA	many	15	TRBJ2-7	CASSEDRVGFHEQYF	TGTGCCAGCAGTGAAGACAGGGTTGGGTTTCACGAGCAGTACTTC
TRBV12-3/TRBV12-4	NA	NA	14	TRBJ1-1	CASSVAVTNTEAFF	TGTGCCAGCAGCGTAGCGGTTACGAACACTGAAGCTTTCTTT
TRBV30	NA	many	15	TRBJ2-2	CACYWDTQNTGELLF	TGTGCCTGTTATTGGGACACCCAAAACACCGGGGAGCTGCTTTTT
TRBV20-1	NA	many	15	TRBJ2-7	CSALPLIGATYEQYF	TGCAGTGCTTTACCCCTAATCGGCGCCACCTACGAGCAGTACTTC
TRBV5-1	NA	many	13	TRBJ2-7	CASSAGTSYEQYF	TGCGCCAGCAGCGCCGGGACAAGCTACGAGCAGTACTTC
TRBV6-1	TRBD2	NA	17	TRBJ2-7	CASSRIRVAGETYEQYF	TGTGCCAGCAGCAGAATCAGGGTAGCGGGGGAGACCTACGAGCAGTACTTC
TRBV12-3/TRBV12-4	NA	NA	15	TRBJ1-2	CASSTGQNPNYGYTF	TGTGCCAGCAGTACAGGACAGAATCCTAACTATGGCTACACCTTC